This T cell receptor (beta chain) was retrieved from a study of beta chain features in type 1 diabetes. Study background: Age, gender, cell numbers and subset yield matched between patients and controls.

Germline CDR1 reads DFQATT; CDR2 reads SNEGSKA (reference sequence). V trimming: 6 bases; J trimming: 4 bases; junction bases outside the gene matches: 3. This CDR3 contains 11 residues. Expressed TCRB transcripts were sequenced after all isolated RNA was converted to cDNA. Assay: immunoSEQ multiplex PCR; the TCRdb copy retains only in-frame clones and omits some. The data hold under 350,000 clones, with around 15% observed a single time. Findings and limits, study-wide: Shorter TCRB CDR3s, moderately but significantly so, marked every one of the four CD4+ subsets in Type 1 diabetes patients.

Sorting based on CD45RO/CCR7/CD25/CD127/CD95/CD27 separated CD4+ naive, central memory, regulatory and stem cell-like memory cells. This clone showed up just a few times. The antigen remains undetermined. The receptor was derived from a man aged 30 to 45 with type 1 diabetes. The sequencing sample was made of naive CD4+ T cells from blood. The chain is built from TRBV20-1 and TRBJ2-7; 7 nucleotides agree with TRBD1. The CDR3 coding sequence is TGCAGTGCGGGACAGCGTTACGAGCAGTACTTC. This sequence encodes CSAGQRYEQYF.